This TCR beta chain derives from a study of blood T cell repertoires in COVID-19. For the study at large: Some COVID-19 samples were acute and others convalescent; all came from the United States, Italy and Spain. The cDNA or gDNA used as material had been derived from T cells, B-cell-depleted T cells, or PBMCs.

As handled by the study authors: Amplification from reference gene primers served as the basis for estimated nucleated cell counts. Sequenced by immunoSEQ multiplex PCR; TCRdb stores in-frame clones only, minus some. V and J calls and clone size are given by that table; D and trimming were obtained from the DNA. The data show around 270,000 clones, 65% to 85% seen once. Trimming stripped 6 bases from V and 1 base from J, with 9 bases between. This CDR3 has 14 residues. Germline V gives CDR1 SNHLY, CDR2 FYNNEI. Sequencing input: peripheral blood. The source is a woman aged 40 to 55 who had recovered from COVID-19. The chain employs TRBV2 and TRBJ2-2; TRBD1 is a possible D gene (5 bases). CDR3 nucleotides: TGTGCCAGCAGACAGCAGGGGAACACCGGGGAGCTGTTTTTT. This codes for CASRQQGNTGELFF. Using reference TRBV2 and TRBJ2-2 for the parts outside the CDR3, the full variable domain is EPEVTQTPSHQVTQMGQEVILRCVPISNHLYFYWYRQILGQKVEFLVSFYNNEISEKSEIFDDQFSVERPDGSNFTLKIRSTKLEDSAMYFCASRQQGNTGELFFGEGSRLTVL.